This T cell receptor (beta chain) was identified during a study of blood T cell repertoires in COVID-19. Across the whole study: Specimens from acute and convalescent COVID-19 originated in the United States, Italy and Spain. The analysed material was cDNA or gDNA that came from T cells, B-cell-depleted T cells, or PBMCs.

As processed by the authors: Nucleated cell counts were estimated from reference gene primer amplification. Some clones are missing from TCRdb's copy, which holds only in-frame ones; the method was immunoSEQ multiplex PCR. The V and J calls and the clone size are those of that table, but D and trimming were determined from the DNA. The top ten hold around an eighth of the sample, which has 150,000 or so clones, 75% to 90% seen once. The Seattle patients, enrolled during active infection, were followed longitudinally. The trim removed 5 bases at V and 9 bases at J, leaving 5 bases unmatched. Germline CDR1 reads SGHKS; CDR2 reads YYEKEE (reference sequence). The CDR3 has 12 residues.

This clonotype originated in a man between 18 and 35 years old with COVID-19, enrolled during active disease. V is TRBV5-5 and J is TRBJ2-1, with 7 bases aligning to TRBD1. The sequencing sample was made of peripheral blood. CDR3 in amino acids: CASRVQGFEQFF. The DNA of the CDR3 is TGTGCCAGCAGGGTACAGGGGTTTGAGCAGTTCTTC.